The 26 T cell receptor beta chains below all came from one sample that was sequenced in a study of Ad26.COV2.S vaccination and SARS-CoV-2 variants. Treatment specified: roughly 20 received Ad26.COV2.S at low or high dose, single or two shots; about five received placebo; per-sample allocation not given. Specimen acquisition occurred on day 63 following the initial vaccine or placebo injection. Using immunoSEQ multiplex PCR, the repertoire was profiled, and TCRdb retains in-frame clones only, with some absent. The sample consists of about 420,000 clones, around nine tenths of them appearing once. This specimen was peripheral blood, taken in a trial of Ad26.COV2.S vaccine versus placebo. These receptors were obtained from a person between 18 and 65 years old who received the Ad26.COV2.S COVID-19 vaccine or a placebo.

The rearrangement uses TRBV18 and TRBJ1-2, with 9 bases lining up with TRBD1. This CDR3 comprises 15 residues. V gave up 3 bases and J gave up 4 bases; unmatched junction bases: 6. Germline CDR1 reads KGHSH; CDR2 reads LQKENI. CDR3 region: CASSPVGTGIYGYTF. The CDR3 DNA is TGTGCCAGCTCACCGGTTGGGACAGGGATCTATGGCTACACCTTC.

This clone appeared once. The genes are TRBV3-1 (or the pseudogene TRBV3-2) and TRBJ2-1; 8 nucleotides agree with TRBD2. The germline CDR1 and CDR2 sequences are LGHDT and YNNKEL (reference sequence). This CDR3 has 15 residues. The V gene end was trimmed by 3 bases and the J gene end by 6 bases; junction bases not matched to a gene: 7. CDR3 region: CASSHPGLGGNEQFF. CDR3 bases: TGTGCCAGCAGCCATCCGGGACTAGGGGGCAATGAGCAGTTCTTC.

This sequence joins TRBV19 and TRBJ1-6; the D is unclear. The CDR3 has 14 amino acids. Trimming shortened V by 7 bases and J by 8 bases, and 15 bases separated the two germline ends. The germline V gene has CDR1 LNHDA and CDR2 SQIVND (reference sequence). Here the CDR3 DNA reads TGTGCCAGTACTCATCGGCTTGGGGATTCACCCCTCCACTTT. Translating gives CASTHRLGDSPLHF.

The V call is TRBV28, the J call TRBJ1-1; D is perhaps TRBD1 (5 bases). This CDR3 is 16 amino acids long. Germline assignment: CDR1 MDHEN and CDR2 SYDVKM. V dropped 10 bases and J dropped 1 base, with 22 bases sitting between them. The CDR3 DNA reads TGTGCCACTTCTACCCTTATTGGGGGGGGGAACACTGAAGCTTTCTTT. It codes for CATSTLIGGGNTEAFF.

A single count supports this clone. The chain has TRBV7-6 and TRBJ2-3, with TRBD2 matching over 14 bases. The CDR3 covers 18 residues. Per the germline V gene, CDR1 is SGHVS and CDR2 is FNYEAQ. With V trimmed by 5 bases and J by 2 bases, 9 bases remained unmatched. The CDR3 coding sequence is TGTGCCAGCAGCCGCTGGACTAGCGGGGGGCCTATCACAGATACGCAGTATTTT. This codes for CASSRWTSGGPITDTQYF.

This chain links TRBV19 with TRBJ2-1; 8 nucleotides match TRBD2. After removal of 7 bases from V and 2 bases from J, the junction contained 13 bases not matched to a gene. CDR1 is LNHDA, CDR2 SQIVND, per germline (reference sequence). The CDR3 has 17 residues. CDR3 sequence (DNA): TGTGCCAGTAATCCCATTCGGGGAGCGGGGGCCTACAATGAGCAGTTCTTC. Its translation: CASNPIRGAGAYNEQFF.

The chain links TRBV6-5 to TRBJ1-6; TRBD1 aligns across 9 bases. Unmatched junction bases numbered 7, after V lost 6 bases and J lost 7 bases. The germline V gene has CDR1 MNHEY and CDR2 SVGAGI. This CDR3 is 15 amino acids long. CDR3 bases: TGTGCCAGCAGCGGTCCGGGACAGGGAAATTCACCCCTCCACTTT. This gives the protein CASSGPGQGNSPLHF.

Here the CDR3 reads CASEGAGDSYEQYF. As DNA, the CDR3 is TGTGCCAGCGAGGGCGCAGGGGACTCCTACGAGCAGTACTTC. This chain connects TRBV6-5 to TRBJ2-7; D is possibly TRBD1 (6 bases). Germline loops: CDR1 MNHEY, CDR2 SVGAGI. The CDR3 is 14 amino acids. Trimming cost V 8 bases and J 0 bases, with 14 bases left between them.

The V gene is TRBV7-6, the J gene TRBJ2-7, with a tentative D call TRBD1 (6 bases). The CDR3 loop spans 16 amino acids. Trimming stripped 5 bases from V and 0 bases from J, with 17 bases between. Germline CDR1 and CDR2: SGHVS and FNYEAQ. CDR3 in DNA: TGTGCCAGCAGCCCACGAGGACAGCGGTCCTCCTACGAGCAGTACTTC. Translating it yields CASSPRGQRSSYEQYF.

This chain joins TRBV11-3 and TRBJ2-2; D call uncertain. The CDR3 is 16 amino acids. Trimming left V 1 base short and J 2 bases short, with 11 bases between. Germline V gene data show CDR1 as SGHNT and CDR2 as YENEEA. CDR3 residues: CASSLGPQLNTGELFF. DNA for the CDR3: TGTGCCAGCAGCTTAGGACCTCAGCTTAACACCGGGGAGCTGTTTTTT.

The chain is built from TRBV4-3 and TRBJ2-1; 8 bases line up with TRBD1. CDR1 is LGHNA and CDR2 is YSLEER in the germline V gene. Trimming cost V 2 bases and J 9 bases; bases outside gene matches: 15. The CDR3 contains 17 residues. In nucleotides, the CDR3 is TGCGCCAGCAGCCAAAGACAGGGGTTTTTTTTGGGGCGTGAGCAGTTCTTC. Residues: CASSQRQGFFLGREQFF.

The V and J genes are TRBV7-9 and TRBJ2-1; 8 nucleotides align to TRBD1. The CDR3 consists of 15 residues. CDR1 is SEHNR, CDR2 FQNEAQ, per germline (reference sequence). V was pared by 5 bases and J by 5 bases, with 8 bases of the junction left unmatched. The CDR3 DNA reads TGTGCCAGCAGCACGCACAGGGGGGCCCACAATGAGCAGTTCTTC. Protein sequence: CASSTHRGAHNEQFF.

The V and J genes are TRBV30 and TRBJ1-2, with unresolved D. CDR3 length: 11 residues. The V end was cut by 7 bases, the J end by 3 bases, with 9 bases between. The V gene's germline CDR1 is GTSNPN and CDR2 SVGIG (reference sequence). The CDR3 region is CASGRDYGYTF. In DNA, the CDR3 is TGTGCCTCAGGACGAGACTATGGCTACACCTTC.

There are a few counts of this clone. CDR3 residues: CASSEVGGETQYF. The CDR3 DNA reads as TGTGCCAGCAGCGAAGTAGGTGGGGAGACCCAGTACTTC. The rearrangement links TRBV12-3 or TRBV12-4 to TRBJ2-5; no clear D gene. The CDR3 sequence is 13 residues long. Trimming took off 6 bases at V and 5 bases at J, with 13 bases between the two ends.

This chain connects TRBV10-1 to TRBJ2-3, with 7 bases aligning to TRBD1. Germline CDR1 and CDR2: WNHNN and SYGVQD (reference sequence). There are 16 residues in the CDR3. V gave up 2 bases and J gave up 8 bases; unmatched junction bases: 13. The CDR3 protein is CASSEHRGLFVGTQYF. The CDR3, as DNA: TGCGCCAGCAGTGAGCACAGGGGCCTTTTTGTCGGTACGCAGTATTTT.

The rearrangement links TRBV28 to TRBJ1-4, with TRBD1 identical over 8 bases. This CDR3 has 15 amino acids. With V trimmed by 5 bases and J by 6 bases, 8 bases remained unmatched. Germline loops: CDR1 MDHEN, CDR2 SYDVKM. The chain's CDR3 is CASSPAGQGDEKLFF. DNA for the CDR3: TGTGCCAGCAGTCCGGCCGGACAGGGAGATGAAAAACTGTTTTTT.

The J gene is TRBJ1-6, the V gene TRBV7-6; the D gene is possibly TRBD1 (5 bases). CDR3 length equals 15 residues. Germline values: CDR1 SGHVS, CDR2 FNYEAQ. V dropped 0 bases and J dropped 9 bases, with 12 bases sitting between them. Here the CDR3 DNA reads TGTGCCAGCAGCTTAGCTGGCGGGGGGGGTTCACCCCTCCACTTT. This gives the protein CASSLAGGGGSPLHF.

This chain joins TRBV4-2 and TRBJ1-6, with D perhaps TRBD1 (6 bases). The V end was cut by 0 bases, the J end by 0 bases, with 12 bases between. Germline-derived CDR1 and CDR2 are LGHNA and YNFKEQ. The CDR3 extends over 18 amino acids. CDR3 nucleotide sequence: TGTGCCAGCAGCCAAGATAGCCAGGGGAGCTCCTATAATTCACCCCTCCACTTT. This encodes CASSQDSQGSSYNSPLHF.

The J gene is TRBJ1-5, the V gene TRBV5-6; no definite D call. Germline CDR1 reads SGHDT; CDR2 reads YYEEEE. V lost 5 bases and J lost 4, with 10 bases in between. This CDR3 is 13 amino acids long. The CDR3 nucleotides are TGTGCCAGCAGTCCGGGTCTTAATCAGCCCCAGCATTTT. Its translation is CASSPGLNQPQHF.

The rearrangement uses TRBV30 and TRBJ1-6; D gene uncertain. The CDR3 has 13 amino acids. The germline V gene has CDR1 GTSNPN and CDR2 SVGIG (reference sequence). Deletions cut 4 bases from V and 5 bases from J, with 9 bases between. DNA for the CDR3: TGTGCCTGGACAAAACTTGATAATTCACCCCTCCACTTT. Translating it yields CAWTKLDNSPLHF.

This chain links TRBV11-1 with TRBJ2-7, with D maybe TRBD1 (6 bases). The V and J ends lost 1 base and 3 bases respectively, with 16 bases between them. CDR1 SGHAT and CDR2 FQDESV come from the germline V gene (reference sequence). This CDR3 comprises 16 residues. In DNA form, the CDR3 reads TGTGCCAGCAGCTTAGTATGGGACACCGAACGCTACGAGCAGTACTTC. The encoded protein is CASSLVWDTERYEQYF.

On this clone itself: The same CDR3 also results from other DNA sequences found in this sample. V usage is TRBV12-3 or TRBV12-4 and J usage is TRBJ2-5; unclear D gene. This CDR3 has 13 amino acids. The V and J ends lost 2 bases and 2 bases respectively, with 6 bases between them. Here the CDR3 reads CASSLSFQETQYF. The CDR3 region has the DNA TGTGCCAGCAGTTTAAGCTTTCAAGAGACCCAGTACTTC.

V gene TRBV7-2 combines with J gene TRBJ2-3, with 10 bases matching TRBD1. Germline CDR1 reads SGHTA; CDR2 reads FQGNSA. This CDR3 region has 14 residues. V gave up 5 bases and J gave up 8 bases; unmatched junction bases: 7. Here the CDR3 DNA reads TGTGCCAGCAGCCTCGGGACAGGGGAACGTACGCAGTATTTT. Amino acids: CASSLGTGERTQYF. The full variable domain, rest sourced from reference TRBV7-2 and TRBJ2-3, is GAGVSQSPSNKVTEKGKDVELRCDPISGHTALYWYRQSLGQGLEFLIYFQGNSAPDKSGLPSDRFSAERTGGSVSTLTIQRTQQEDSAVYLCASSLGTGERTQYFGPGTRLTVL.

The CDR3 here is CASSGDSSPGNTIYF. CDR3 nucleotide sequence: TGTGCCAGCAGCGGGGACAGCTCCCCTGGAAACACCATATATTTT. V is TRBV7-2 and J is TRBJ1-3, with 7 bases fitting TRBD1. The CDR3 covers 15 residues. The V segment lost 5 bases and the J segment 2 bases; nucleotides outside the gene matches: 6. Looked up from germline, CDR1 is SGHTA and CDR2 is FQGNSA.

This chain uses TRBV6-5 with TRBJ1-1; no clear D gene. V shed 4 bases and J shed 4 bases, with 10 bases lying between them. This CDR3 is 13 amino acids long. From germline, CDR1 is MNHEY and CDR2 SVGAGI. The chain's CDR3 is CASSSSKITEAFF. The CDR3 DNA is TGTGCCAGCAGTTCCTCGAAAATCACTGAAGCTTTCTTT.

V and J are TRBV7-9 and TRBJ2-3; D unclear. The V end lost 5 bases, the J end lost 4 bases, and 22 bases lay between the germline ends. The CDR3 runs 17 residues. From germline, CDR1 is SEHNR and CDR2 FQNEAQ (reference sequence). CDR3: CASSRTRLRDRPDTQYF. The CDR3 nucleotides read TGTGCCAGCAGCAGAACCCGCCTCCGCGATAGACCAGATACGCAGTATTTT.